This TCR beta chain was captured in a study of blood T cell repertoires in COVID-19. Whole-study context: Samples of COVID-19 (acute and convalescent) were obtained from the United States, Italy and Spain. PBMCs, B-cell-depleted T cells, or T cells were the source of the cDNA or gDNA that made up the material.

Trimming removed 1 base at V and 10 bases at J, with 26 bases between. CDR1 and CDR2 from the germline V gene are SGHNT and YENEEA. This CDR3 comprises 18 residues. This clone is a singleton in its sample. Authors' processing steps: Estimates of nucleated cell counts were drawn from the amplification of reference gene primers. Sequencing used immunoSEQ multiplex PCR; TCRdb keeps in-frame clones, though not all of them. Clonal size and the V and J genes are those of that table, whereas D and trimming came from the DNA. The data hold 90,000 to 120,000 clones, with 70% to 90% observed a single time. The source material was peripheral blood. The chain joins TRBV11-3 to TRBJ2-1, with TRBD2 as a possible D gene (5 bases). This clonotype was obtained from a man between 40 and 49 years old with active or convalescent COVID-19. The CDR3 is CASSLGGGASMVYGEQFF. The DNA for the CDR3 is TGTGCCAGCAGCTTAGGTGGAGGAGCTTCCATGGTATATGGAGAGCAGTTCTTC.